These 32 T cell receptor beta chains were sequenced from one sample in a study of response to subunit inactivated influenza vaccine. Via MiXCR, TCRdb re-called the RT-PCR reads, giving one row per CDR3 protein. The sample includes about half a million distinct CDR3 sequences, approximately 11% seen only once; the top ten take around 12%. The source material was PBMCs from blood, sampled 40 to 50 days after vaccination. These receptors all stem from a man aged 50-60 years who received an inactivated influenza vaccine.

In nucleotides, the CDR3 is TGTGCCAGCAGACCAATACAGGGGGCATACGAGCAGTACTTC. As protein: CASRPIQGAYEQYF. V gene TRBV11-2 combines with J gene TRBJ2-7; 9 nucleotides match TRBD1. CDR1 and CDR2 (germline): SGHAT, FQNNGV. This CDR3 is 14 amino acids long. V gave up 6 bases and J gave up 4 bases; unmatched junction bases: 7.

Only a few counts were recorded for this clonotype. The chain recombines TRBV12-3 or TRBV12-4 with TRBJ2-5; TRBD1 might be the D (6 bases). The CDR3 is 17 residues long. V was clipped by 2 bases and J by 4 bases, with 20 bases between them. The DNA for the CDR3 is TGTGCCAGCAGTTTAAATTCCCGCAGGGGTTTAGGAGAGACCCAGTACTTC. This gives the protein CASSLNSRRGLGETQYF.

The chain employs TRBV7-7 and TRBJ2-2; 11 bases map to TRBD1. CDR1 and CDR2 from the germline V gene are SSHAT and FNYEAQ (reference sequence). The V segment lost 5 bases and the J segment 7 bases; nucleotides outside the gene matches: 3. CDR3 length equals 14 residues. CDR3 in DNA: TGTGCCAGCAGCCCGGACAGGGGGCACGGGGAGCTGTTTTTT. Its protein is CASSPDRGHGELFF.

This clonotype was detected only a few times. The chain carries TRBV18 and TRBJ2-5; the D is unclear. V was shortened by 3 bases and J by 0 bases, with 8 bases between the two germline ends. CDR3 size: 14 residues. Per the germline V gene, CDR1 is KGHSH and CDR2 is LQKENI. CDR3 in DNA: TGTGCCAGCTCACCCCTTGACTACCAAGAGACCCAGTACTTC. Encoded protein: CASSPLDYQETQYF.

This clonotype came up many times. The CDR3 nucleotides are TGTGCCAGCAGCATCCCCCCGCTGTACAGGTCCTACGAGCAGTACTTC. Its protein is CASSIPPLYRSYEQYF. The chain uses TRBV21-1 and TRBJ2-7; the tabulated D call, TRBD2, remains unverified against the DNA. TRBV21-1 is flagged as a pseudogene. This CDR3 is 16 amino acids long.

This clonotype was counted many times. J is TRBJ2-2 and V is TRBV5-1, with D tentatively TRBD1 (5 bases). V was cut by 6 bases and J by 4 bases, with 16 bases left in between. Looked up from germline, CDR1 is SGHRS and CDR2 is YFSETQ. The CDR3 sequence is 15 residues long. The CDR3 DNA reads TGCGCCAGCACTCTGAACCGACAGTCCACCGGGGAGCTGTTTTTT. Protein sequence: CASTLNRQSTGELFF.

This clonotype was seen a handful of times. The chain links TRBV29-1 to TRBJ2-3; 7 nucleotides align to TRBD2. CDR1 and CDR2 from the germline V gene are SQVTM and ANQGSEA. This CDR3 has 15 amino acids. V dropped 4 bases and J dropped 1; count of bases not matched to a gene: 8. The CDR3 protein is CSVGRGLAGTDTQYF. CDR3 DNA: TGCAGCGTTGGCCGTGGGCTAGCGGGCACAGATACGCAGTATTTT.

This clonotype was detected ten times or more. V gene TRBV27 combines with J gene TRBJ2-3; D perhaps matches TRBD2 (6 bases). Germline V gene sequence: CDR1 MNHEY, CDR2 SMNVEV (reference sequence). This CDR3 has 14 amino acids. The germline V and J ends were trimmed by 0 bases and 4 bases, with 8 bases remaining between them. The CDR3 DNA is TGTGCCAGCAGTTTATCGTGGGGGGCAGATACGCAGTATTTT. Its protein product is CASSLSWGADTQYF.

This clonotype was detected a few times. This chain connects TRBV2 to TRBJ2-7; TRBD2 is a possible D gene (6 bases). CDR1 is SNHLY and CDR2 is FYNNEI in the germline V gene. The V and J ends lost 5 bases and 5 bases respectively, with 13 bases between them. The CDR3 covers 13 residues. This chain's CDR3 is CASSPTGDHEQYF. CDR3 coding DNA: TGTGCCAGCAGTCCGACGGGGGATCACGAGCAGTACTTC.

This chain connects TRBV20-1 to TRBJ2-7; D ambiguous. The V end lost 0 bases, the J end lost 3 bases, and 12 bases lay between the germline ends. Germline-derived CDR1 and CDR2 are DFQATT and SNEGSKA (reference sequence). This CDR3 is built from 14 residues. The CDR3 nucleotides read TGCAGTGCTAGAGATGTCAGATGGGGCTACGAGCAGTACTTC. Its protein product is CSARDVRWGYEQYF.

V is TRBV20-1 and J is TRBJ2-3, with TRBD2 matching over 9 bases. The length of the CDR3 is 15 residues. The germline V gene encodes CDR1 DFQATT and CDR2 SNEGSKA (reference sequence). The V and J ends lost 6 bases and 1 base, in that order; junction bases with no gene match: 8. The DNA of the CDR3 is TGCAGTGCCCCTACTAGCGGGCTGGGCACAGATACGCAGTATTTT. Translation: CSAPTSGLGTDTQYF.

The chain combines TRBV9 with TRBJ2-1; unclear D gene. V lost 0 bases and J lost 5, with 12 bases in between. The V gene's germline CDR1 is SGDLS and CDR2 YYNGEE. The CDR3 length is 15 residues. CDR3 DNA: TGTGCCAGCAGCGTAGAGGGTAGGGCGGACAATGAGCAGTTCTTC. Translated, it gives CASSVEGRADNEQFF.

The table lists this clonotype with many counts. The chain joins TRBV5-5 to TRBJ2-7; D remains ambiguous. Germline CDR1 and CDR2: SGHKS and YYEKEE (reference sequence). The CDR3 has 13 amino acids. V lost 0 bases to trimming and J lost 2 bases, with 6 bases between them. CDR3 DNA: TGTGCCAGCAGCTTGGGTGTAGCCTACGAGCAGTACTTC. This codes for CASSLGVAYEQYF.

The chain couples TRBV5-1 to TRBJ1-2; D uncertain. Trimming took off 7 bases at V and 7 bases at J, with 17 bases between the two ends. The CDR3 spans 13 residues. Germline V gene lookup returns CDR1 SGHRS and CDR2 YFSETQ. The CDR3 region has the DNA TGCGCCAGCGGGCAGGAACCCATAGGTGGCTACACCTTC. Translated: CASGQEPIGGYTF.

There are a few counts of this clonotype. The chain joins TRBV4-3 to TRBJ2-7; 8 nucleotides align to TRBD1. This CDR3 is built from 15 residues. The ends lost 2 bases at V and 2 bases at J; junction bases unmatched: 5. Germline V gene lookup returns CDR1 LGHNA and CDR2 YSLEER. CDR3 sequence reads: CASSQRTGLAYEQYF. CDR3 nucleotides: TGCGCCAGCAGCCAAAGGACAGGGTTGGCCTACGAGCAGTACTTC.

The chain uses TRBV6-2 or TRBV6-3 and TRBJ2-2; maybe TRBD1 (5 bases). Between the trimmed V and J ends, which lost 7 bases and 3 bases, there was a span of 12 bases. CDR1 MNHEY and CDR2 SVGEGT come from the germline V gene. This CDR3 is 14 amino acids long. The chain's CDR3 is CASTFQGDTGELFF. The CDR3 nucleotides read TGTGCCAGCACCTTCCAGGGTGACACCGGGGAGCTGTTTTTT.

Many counts were recorded for this clonotype. Mismatch with germline at one junction end may stem from a read error. The chain combines TRBV5-1 with TRBJ2-2; D is uncertain. CDR3 size: 12 residues. Germline V CDR1 and CDR2: SGHRS, YFSETQ. CDR3 nucleotide sequence: TGTGCCAGCAGTTTGGTGGCCGGGGAGCTGTTTTTT. This encodes CASSLVAGELFF.

This clonotype was observed a few times. A junction boundary mismatches the germline segment, possibly from a read error. This chain connects TRBV29-1 to TRBJ2-5; D may be TRBD1 (6 bases). The germline gives CDR1 SQVTM, CDR2 ANQGSEA. CDR3 size: 11 residues. The CDR3 DNA sequence: TGCAGCGTTACCTCCCTCGGACAGCCGAACTTC. As protein: CSVTSLGQPNF.

This clonotype has a count of ten or more. This chain joins TRBV5-5 and TRBJ1-5; D is perhaps TRBD1 (5 bases). CDR3 length equals 14 residues. Trimming left V 1 base short and J 2 bases short, with 7 bases between. Germline CDR1 SGHKS, CDR2 YYEKEE (reference sequence). The CDR3 DNA follows: TGTGCCAGCAGCTTGTCGGGGGGCAATCAGCCCCAGCATTTT. Its protein product is CASSLSGGNQPQHF. Supplemented by reference TRBV5-5 and TRBJ1-5, the full variable domain reads DAGVTQSPTHLIKTRGQQVTLRCSPISGHKSVSWYQQVLGQGPQFIFQYYEKEERGRGNFPDRFSARQFPNYSSELNVNALLLGDSALYLCASSLSGGNQPQHFGDGTRLSIL.

The rearrangement uses TRBV20-1 and TRBJ1-5; D not certain. Per germline, CDR1 DFQATT and CDR2 SNEGSKA (reference sequence). The length of the CDR3 is 13 residues. V was pared by 7 bases and J by 1 base, with 11 bases between. The CDR3 sequence: CSVSFNSNQPQHF. The DNA of the CDR3 is TGCAGTGTCAGCTTTAACAGCAATCAGCCCCAGCATTTT.

In its sample, this clonotype was seen a few times. The chain employs TRBV2 and TRBJ1-2, with 7 bases aligning to TRBD1. V shed 6 bases and J 7 bases; nucleotides not matched to a gene: 5. Looked up from germline, CDR1 is SNHLY and CDR2 is FYNNEI. The CDR3 is made up of 12 amino acids. DNA for the CDR3: TGTGCCAGCAGCATGGGACAGTTTGGCTACACCTTC. As protein: CASSMGQFGYTF.

This clonotype was seen a handful of times. The chain combines TRBV20-1 with TRBJ1-1; perhaps TRBD1 as D (6 bases). Germline V lookup: CDR1 DFQATT, CDR2 SNEGSKA (reference sequence). CDR3 length: 14 residues. With 5 bases removed from V and 4 bases from J, the gap between germline ends came to 17 bases. The chain's CDR3 is CSAEPRGYFTEAFF. The DNA for the CDR3 is TGCAGTGCTGAACCCAGGGGATACTTCACTGAAGCTTTCTTT.

This sequence joins TRBV11-2 and TRBJ1-3; D is uncertain. With 4 bases removed from V and 4 bases from J, the gap between germline ends came to 8 bases. CDR3 length: 13 residues. The germline gives CDR1 SGHAT, CDR2 FQNNGV. The CDR3 DNA sequence: TGTGCCAGCAGCTGGTCCGTCGGAAACACCATATATTTT. This encodes CASSWSVGNTIYF. Variable domain in full (rest from reference TRBV11-2 and TRBJ1-3): EAGVAQSPRYKIIEKRQSVAFWCNPISGHATLYWYQQILGQGPKLLIQFQNNGVVDDSQLPKDRFSAERLKGVDSTLKIQPAKLEDSAVYLCASSWSVGNTIYFGEGSWLTVV.

The chain has TRBV7-9 and TRBJ1-6; tentatively, D is TRBD1 (5 bases). Germline V gene data show CDR1 as SEHNR and CDR2 as FQNEAQ (reference sequence). The CDR3 is 13 residues long. Trimming cost V 5 bases and J 9 bases, with 11 bases left between them. Here the CDR3 reads CASSPGDGSPLHF. CDR3 DNA sequence: TGTGCCAGCAGCCCCGGGGACGGTTCACCCCTCCACTTT. The full variable domain, rest sourced from reference TRBV7-9 and TRBJ1-6, is DTGVSQNPRHKITKRGQNVTFRCDPISEHNRLYWYRQTLGQGPEFLTYFQNEAQLEKSRLLSDRFSAERPKGSFSTLEIQRTEQGDSAMYLCASSPGDGSPLHFGNGTRLTVT.

This clonotype was seen many times. The V gene is TRBV29-1, the J gene TRBJ1-1; 8 bases align to TRBD1. V lost 3 bases, J lost 4 bases, and 10 bases stayed unmatched. The germline gives CDR1 SQVTM, CDR2 ANQGSEA. CDR3 length: 15 residues. CDR3 amino acids: CSVERTGGKGTEAFF. In DNA, the CDR3 is TGCAGCGTTGAGCGTACAGGGGGAAAAGGCACTGAAGCTTTCTTT.

V gene TRBV11-2 combines with J gene TRBJ2-3; D not resolved. Looked up from germline, CDR1 is SGHAT and CDR2 is FQNNGV. The length of the CDR3 is 16 residues. The V and J ends lost 3 bases and 5 bases respectively, with 18 bases between them. The CDR3 region is CASSFVDQGLGDTQYF. The DNA of the CDR3 is TGTGCCAGCAGCTTTGTAGACCAAGGTCTGGGAGATACGCAGTATTTT.

This chain links TRBV7-2 with TRBJ1-4, with D possibly matching TRBD1 (6 bases). V lost 3 bases to trimming and J lost 8 bases, with 16 bases between them. Germline assignment: CDR1 SGHTA and CDR2 FQGNSA. This CDR3 is built from 15 residues. The CDR3 DNA reads TGTGCCAGCAGCTTGGTCCAGGGGATTGGAGAAAAACTGTTTTTT. It codes for CASSLVQGIGEKLFF.

The chain couples TRBV6-5 to TRBJ1-5, with D hard to call. The CDR3 totals 16 residues. Trimming took 3 bases from V and 0 from J, leaving 12 bases between them. The germline CDR1 and CDR2 sequences are MNHEY and SVGAGI. The CDR3 here is CASSYYRDYSNQPQHF. CDR3 in DNA: TGTGCCAGCAGTTATTACAGAGATTATAGCAATCAGCCCCAGCATTTT.

The sample holds many counts of this clonotype. The J gene is TRBJ2-2, the V gene TRBV10-3, with D maybe TRBD2 (5 bases). Germline CDR1 ENHRY, CDR2 SYGVKD. With 6 bases removed from V and 4 bases from J, the gap between germline ends came to 9 bases. This CDR3 is built from 13 residues. In DNA, the CDR3 is TGTGCCATCAGACTAGATGGCACCGGGGAGCTGTTTTTT. Protein sequence: CAIRLDGTGELFF.

Only a few counts were recorded for this clonotype. The V and J genes are TRBV20-1 and TRBJ2-2, with TRBD2 matching 9 bases. Trimming cost V 3 bases and J 1 base; bases outside gene matches: 3. This CDR3 has 15 residues. Germline CDR1 reads DFQATT; CDR2 reads SNEGSKA (reference sequence). CDR3 loop: CSARLAGLNTGELFF. The CDR3 DNA reads TGCAGTGCTAGGCTAGCGGGACTGAACACCGGGGAGCTGTTTTTT.

This clonotype was counted between two and nine times. CDR3 amino acids: CASSLSEGANYGYTF. The CDR3 DNA reads as TGTGCCAGCAGTTTATCCGAGGGGGCGAACTATGGCTACACCTTC. The chain combines TRBV28 with TRBJ1-2; TRBD1 matches 7 bases. Germline CDR1 is MDHEN and CDR2 is SYDVKM. V lost 1 base and J lost 2; bases outside the gene matches: 4. The CDR3 loop spans 15 amino acids.

In this sample, this clonotype turned up many times. The CDR3 is CSARDSRQLNTEAFF. DNA for the CDR3: TGCAGTGCTAGAGACTCACGACAGTTAAACACTGAAGCTTTCTTT. The chain is built from TRBV20-1 and TRBJ1-1; maybe TRBD1 (5 bases). Trimming cost V 0 bases and J 2 bases, with 13 bases left between them. This CDR3 region has 15 residues. Germline assignment: CDR1 DFQATT and CDR2 SNEGSKA (reference sequence).